This record covers a single T cell receptor beta chain. The record originates from a study of blood T cell repertoires in COVID-19. Only in-frame clones appear in the TCRdb table, and some are missing; sequencing was by immunoSEQ multiplex PCR. The sample lists about 140,000 clones, roughly 82% seen once, with less than 15% in the top ten. The CDR3 consists of 15 residues. Germline trimming cut 2 bases from V and 0 bases from J; bases unmatched to any gene: 3. Germline lookup yields CDR1 MGHDK and CDR2 SYGVNS. This rearrangement joins TRBV25-1 to TRBJ1-2; the match to TRBD1 covers 7 bases. This TCR came from a man older than 75 with acute or convalescent COVID-19. Material for sequencing was peripheral blood. The CDR3 reads CASSEGTAANYGYTF. CDR3 DNA sequence: TGTGCCAGCAGTGAAGGGACAGCGGCTAACTATGGCTACACCTTC.